The clone carrying this T cell receptor beta chain was observed a handful of times. Its antigen is still unknown. These data belong to a study of T cell responses to AZD1222 COVID-19 vaccine. The study's findings and limits: Spike-specific TCR repertoires showed rising breadth and depth after two AZD1222 doses. Possibly, clonal diversity was underestimated; donors were largely white British and included more females. Among AZD1222 vaccinees, only six were seropositive at baseline.

Clones were sequenced by immunoSEQ multiplex PCR, and TCRdb holds only the in-frame ones, with some missing. The repertoire holds over 130,000 clones, with under 95% as singletons. The analysis combined second doses at about 4 or about 12 weeks. The V end was cut by 5 bases, the J end by 0 bases, with 11 bases between. Germline lookup yields CDR1 SGHVS and CDR2 FQNEAQ. The CDR3 consists of 14 residues. This chain links TRBV7-8 with TRBJ2-7; D gene ambiguous. This specimen consisted of peripheral blood, obtained 28 days after the second AZD1222 dose. The receptor's source is an adult who received the AZD1222 COVID-19 vaccine. CDR3 bases: TGTGCCAGCAGCCCAGGCGTCAGCTCCTACGAGCAGTACTTC. This encodes CASSPGVSSYEQYF.